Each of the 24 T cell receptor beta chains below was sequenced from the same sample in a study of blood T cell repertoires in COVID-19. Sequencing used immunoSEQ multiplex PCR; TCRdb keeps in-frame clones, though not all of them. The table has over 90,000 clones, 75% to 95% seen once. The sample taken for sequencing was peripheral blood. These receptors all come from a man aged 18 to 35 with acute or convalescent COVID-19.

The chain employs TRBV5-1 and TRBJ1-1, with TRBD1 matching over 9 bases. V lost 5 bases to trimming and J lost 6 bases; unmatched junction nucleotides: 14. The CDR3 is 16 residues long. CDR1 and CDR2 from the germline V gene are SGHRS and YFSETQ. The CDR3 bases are TGCGCCAGCAGACCGCCGACGGGACAGGGTCTTCCTGAAGCTTTCTTT. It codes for CASRPPTGQGLPEAFF. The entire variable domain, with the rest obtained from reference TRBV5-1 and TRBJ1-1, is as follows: KAGVTQTPRYLIKTRGQQVTLSCSPISGHRSVSWYQQTPGQGLQFLFEYFSETQRNKGNFPGRFSGRQFSNSRSEMNVSTLELGDSALYLCASRPPTGQGLPEAFFGQGTRLTVV.

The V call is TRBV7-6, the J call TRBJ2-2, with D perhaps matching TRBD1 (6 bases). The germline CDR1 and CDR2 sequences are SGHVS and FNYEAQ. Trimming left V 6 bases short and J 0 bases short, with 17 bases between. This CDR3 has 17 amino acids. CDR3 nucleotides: TGTGCCAGCAGGGGACACGCGAAGGAAGCGAACACCGGGGAGCTGTTTTTT. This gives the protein CASRGHAKEANTGELFF.

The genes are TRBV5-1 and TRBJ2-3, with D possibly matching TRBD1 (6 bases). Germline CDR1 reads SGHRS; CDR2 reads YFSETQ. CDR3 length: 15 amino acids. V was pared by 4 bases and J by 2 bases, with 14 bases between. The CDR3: CASSPTGQVTDTQYF. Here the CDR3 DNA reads TGCGCCAGCAGCCCAACGGGACAAGTCACAGATACGCAGTATTTT.

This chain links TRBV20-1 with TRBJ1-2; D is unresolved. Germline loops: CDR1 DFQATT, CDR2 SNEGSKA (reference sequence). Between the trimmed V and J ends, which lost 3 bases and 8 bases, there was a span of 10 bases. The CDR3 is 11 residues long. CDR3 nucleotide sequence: TGCAGTGCTAGCGTGAGGATCGGCTACACCTTC. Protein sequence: CSASVRIGYTF.

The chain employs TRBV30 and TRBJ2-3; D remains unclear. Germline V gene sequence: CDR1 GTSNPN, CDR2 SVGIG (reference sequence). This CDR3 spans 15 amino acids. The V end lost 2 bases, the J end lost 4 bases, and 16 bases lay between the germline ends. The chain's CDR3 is CAWSYGRVQADTQYF. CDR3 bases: TGTGCCTGGAGTTACGGCCGCGTCCAGGCAGATACGCAGTATTTT.

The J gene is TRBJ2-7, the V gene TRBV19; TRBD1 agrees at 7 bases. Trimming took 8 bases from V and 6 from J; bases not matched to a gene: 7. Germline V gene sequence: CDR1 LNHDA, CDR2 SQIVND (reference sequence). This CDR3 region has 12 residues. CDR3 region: CASGDRPGEQYF. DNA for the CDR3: TGTGCCAGTGGGGACAGACCTGGCGAGCAGTACTTC.

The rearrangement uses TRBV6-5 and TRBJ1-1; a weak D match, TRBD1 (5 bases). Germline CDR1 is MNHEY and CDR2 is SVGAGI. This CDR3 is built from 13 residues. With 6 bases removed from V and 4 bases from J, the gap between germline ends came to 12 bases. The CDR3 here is CASRIVTATEAFF. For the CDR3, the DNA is TGTGCCAGCAGGATCGTGACAGCCACTGAAGCTTTCTTT.

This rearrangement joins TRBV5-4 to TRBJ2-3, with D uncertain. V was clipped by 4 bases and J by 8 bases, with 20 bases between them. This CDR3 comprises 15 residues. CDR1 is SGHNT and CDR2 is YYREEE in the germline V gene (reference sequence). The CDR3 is CASSPGEWQDITQYF. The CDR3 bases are TGTGCCAGCAGCCCAGGCGAGTGGCAGGATATTACGCAGTATTTT.

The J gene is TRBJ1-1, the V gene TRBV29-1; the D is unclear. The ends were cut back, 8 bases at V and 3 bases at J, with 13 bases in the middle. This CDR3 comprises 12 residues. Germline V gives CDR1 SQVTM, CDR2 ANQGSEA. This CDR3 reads CSPRYGDTEAFF. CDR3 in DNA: TGCAGCCCCAGGTACGGGGACACTGAAGCTTTCTTT.

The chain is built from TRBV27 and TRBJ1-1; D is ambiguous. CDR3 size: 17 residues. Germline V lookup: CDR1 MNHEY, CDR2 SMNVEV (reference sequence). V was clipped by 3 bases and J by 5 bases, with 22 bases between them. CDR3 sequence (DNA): TGTGCCAGCAGTTTTCGGGGAGGGCTTCCTAGGCAAACTGAAGCTTTCTTT. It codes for CASSFRGGLPRQTEAFF.

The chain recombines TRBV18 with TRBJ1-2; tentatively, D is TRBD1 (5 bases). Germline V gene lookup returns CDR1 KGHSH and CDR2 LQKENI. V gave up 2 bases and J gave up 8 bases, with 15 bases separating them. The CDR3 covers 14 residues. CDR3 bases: TGTGCCAGCTCACCAAACGGGGGGAAGAAAGGCTACACCTTC. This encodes CASSPNGGKKGYTF.

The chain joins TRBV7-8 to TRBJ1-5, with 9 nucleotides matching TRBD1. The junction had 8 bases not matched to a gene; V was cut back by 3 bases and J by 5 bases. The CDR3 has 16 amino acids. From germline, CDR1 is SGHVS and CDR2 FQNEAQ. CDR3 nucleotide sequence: TGTGCCAGCAGCTTCACAACAGGGGGCTCGCATCAGCCCCAGCATTTT. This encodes CASSFTTGGSHQPQHF. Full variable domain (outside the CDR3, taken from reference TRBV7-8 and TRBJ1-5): GAGVSQSPRYKVAKRGQDVALRCDPISGHVSLFWYQQALGQGPEFLTYFQNEAQLDKSGLPSDRFFAERPEGSVSTLKIQRTQQEDSAVYLCASSFTTGGSHQPQHFGDGTRLSIL.

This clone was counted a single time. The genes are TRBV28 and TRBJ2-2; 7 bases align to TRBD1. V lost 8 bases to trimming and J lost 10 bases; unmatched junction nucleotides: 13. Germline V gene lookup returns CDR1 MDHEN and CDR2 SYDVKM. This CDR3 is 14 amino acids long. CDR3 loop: CASLGQVGSVELFF. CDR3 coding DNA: TGTGCCAGCCTTGGACAGGTCGGAAGTGTGGAGCTGTTTTTT.

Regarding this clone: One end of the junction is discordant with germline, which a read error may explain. The CDR3 DNA reads as TGTGCCAGCAGCCCATGGACAGGGATATATGACTACACCTTC. This translates into CASSPWTGIYDYTF. The rearrangement links TRBV9 to TRBJ1-2; 8 nucleotides align to TRBD1. The CDR3 has 14 residues. CDR1 and CDR2 (germline): SGDLS, YYNGEE.

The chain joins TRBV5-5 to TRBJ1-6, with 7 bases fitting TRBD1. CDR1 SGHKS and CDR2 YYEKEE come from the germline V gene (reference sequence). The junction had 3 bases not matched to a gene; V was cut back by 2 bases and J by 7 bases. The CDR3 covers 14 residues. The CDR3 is CASSLGTVNSPLHF. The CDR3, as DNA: TGTGCCAGCAGCTTAGGGACAGTAAATTCACCCCTCCACTTT.

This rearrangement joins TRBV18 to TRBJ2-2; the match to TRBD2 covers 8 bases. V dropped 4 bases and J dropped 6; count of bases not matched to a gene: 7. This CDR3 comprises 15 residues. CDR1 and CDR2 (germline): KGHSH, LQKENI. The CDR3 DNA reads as TGTGCCAGCTCACTATCGGGACTAGTCGCCGGGGAGCTGTTTTTT. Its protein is CASSLSGLVAGELFF.

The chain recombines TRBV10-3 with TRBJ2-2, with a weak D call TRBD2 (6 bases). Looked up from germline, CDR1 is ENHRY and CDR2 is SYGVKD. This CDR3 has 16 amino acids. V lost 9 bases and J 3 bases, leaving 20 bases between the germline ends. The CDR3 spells CAITGGGRGDTGELFF. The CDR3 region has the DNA TGTGCCATTACCGGCGGAGGGAGAGGAGACACCGGGGAGCTGTTTTTT.

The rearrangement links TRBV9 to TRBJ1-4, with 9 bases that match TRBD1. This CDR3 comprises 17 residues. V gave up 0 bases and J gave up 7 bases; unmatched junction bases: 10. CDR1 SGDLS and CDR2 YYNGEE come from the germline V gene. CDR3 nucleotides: TGTGCCAGCAGCGTAGATCTGGGGACAGGGAGGGGTGAAAAACTGTTTTTT. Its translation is CASSVDLGTGRGEKLFF. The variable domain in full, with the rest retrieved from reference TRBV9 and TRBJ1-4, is DSGVTQTPKHLITATGQRVTLRCSPRSGDLSVYWYQQSLDQGLQFLIQYYNGEERAKGNILERFSAQQFPDLHSELNLSSLELGDSALYFCASSVDLGTGRGEKLFFGSGTQLSVL.

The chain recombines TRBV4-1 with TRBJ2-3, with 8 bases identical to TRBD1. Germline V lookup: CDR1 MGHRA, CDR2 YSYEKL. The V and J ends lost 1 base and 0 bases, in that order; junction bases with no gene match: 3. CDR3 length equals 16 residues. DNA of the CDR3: TGCGCCAGCAGCCAAGTAACAGGGGGAAGCACAGATACGCAGTATTTT. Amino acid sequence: CASSQVTGGSTDTQYF.

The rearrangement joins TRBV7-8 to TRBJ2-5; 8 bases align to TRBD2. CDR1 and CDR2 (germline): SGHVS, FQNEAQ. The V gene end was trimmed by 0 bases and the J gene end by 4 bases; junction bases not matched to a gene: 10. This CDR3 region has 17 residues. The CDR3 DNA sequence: TGTGCCAGCAGCTTAGCGCTTGGCGGGGGGATAGGAGAGACCCAGTACTTC. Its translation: CASSLALGGGIGETQYF. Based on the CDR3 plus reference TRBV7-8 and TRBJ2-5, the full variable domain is GAGVSQSPRYKVAKRGQDVALRCDPISGHVSLFWYQQALGQGPEFLTYFQNEAQLDKSGLPSDRFFAERPEGSVSTLKIQRTQQEDSAVYLCASSLALGGGIGETQYFGPGTRLLVL.

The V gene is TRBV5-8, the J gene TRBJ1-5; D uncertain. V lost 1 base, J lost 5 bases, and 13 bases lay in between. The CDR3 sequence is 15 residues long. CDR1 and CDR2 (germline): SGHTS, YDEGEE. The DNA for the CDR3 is TGTGCCAGCAGCTTGAACAGCTTTTTGGATCAGCCCCAGCATTTT. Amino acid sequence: CASSLNSFLDQPQHF.

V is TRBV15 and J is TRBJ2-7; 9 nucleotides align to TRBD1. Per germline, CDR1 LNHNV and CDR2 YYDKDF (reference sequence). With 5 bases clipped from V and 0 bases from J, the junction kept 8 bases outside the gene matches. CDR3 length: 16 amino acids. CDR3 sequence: CATSPGGQGSSYEQYF. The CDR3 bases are TGTGCCACCAGCCCCGGGGGACAGGGTTCCTCCTACGAGCAGTACTTC.

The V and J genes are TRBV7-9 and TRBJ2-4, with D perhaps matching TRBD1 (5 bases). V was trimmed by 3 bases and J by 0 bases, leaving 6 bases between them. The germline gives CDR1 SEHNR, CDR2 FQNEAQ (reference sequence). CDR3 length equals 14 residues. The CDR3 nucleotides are TGTGCCAGCAGCTTTGACAGAGCCAAAAACATTCAGTACTTC. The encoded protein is CASSFDRAKNIQYF.

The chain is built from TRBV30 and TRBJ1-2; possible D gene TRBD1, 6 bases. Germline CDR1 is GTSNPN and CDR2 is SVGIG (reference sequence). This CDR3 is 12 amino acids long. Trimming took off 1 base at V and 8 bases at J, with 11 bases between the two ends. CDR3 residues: CAWSADQGGYTF. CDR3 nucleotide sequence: TGTGCCTGGAGTGCTGACCAGGGGGGCTACACCTTC.